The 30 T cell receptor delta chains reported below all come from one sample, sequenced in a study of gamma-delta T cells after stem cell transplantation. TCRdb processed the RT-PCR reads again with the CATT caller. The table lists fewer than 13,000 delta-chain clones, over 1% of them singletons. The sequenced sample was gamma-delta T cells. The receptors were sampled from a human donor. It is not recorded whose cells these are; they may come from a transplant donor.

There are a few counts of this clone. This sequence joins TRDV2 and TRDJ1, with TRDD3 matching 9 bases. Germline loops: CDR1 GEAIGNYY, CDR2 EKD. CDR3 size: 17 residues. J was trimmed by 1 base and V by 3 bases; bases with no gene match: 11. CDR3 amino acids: CACDRLGDPQGTDKLIF. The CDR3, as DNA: TGTGCCTGTGACCGACTGGGGGACCCTCAGGGCACCGATAAACTCATCTTT.

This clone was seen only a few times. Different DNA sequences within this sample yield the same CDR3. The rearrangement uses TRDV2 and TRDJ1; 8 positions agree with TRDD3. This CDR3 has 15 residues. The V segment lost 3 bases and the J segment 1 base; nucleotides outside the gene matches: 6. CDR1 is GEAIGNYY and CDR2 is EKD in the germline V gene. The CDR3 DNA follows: TGTGCCTGTGACTTACTGGGGGCCAGCACCGATAAACTCATCTTT. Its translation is CACDLLGASTDKLIF.

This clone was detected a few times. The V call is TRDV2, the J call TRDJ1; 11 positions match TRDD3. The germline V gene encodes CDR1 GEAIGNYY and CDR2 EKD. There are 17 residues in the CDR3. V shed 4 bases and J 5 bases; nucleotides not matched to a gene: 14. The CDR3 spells CACDDLVGDTVFDKLIF. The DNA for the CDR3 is TGTGCCTGTGATGACCTCGTGGGGGATACGGTTTTTGATAAACTCATCTTT.

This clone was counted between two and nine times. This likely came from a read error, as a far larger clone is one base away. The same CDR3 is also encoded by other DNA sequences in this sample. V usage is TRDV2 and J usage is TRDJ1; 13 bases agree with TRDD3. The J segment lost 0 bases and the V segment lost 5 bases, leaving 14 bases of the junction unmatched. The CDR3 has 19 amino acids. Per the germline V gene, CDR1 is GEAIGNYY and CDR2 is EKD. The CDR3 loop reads CACAALTGGYVTYTDKLIF. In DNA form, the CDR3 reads TGTGCCTGTGCAGCTCTCACTGGGGGATACGTTACCTACACCGATAAACTCATCTTT.

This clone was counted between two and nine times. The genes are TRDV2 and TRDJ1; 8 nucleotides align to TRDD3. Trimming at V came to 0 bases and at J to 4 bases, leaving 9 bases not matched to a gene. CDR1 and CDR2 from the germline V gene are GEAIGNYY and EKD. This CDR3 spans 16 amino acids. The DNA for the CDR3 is TGTGCCTGTGACACCGTACTGGGGGGCGCCATCGATAAACTCATCTTT. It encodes CACDTVLGGAIDKLIF.

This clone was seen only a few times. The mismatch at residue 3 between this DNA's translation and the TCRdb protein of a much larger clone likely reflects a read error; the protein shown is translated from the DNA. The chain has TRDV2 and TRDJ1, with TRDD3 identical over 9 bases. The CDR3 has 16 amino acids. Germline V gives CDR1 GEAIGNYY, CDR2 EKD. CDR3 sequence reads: CARDTVDGGYTDKLIF. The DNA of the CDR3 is TGTGCCCGTGACACCGTGGATGGGGGATATACCGATAAACTCATCTTT.

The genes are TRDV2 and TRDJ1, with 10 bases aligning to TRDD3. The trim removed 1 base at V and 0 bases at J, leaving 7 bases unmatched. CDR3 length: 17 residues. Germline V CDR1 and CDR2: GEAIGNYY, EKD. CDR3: CACDTLLGDSNTDKLIF. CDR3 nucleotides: TGTGCCTGTGACACTCTACTGGGGGATTCAAACACCGATAAACTCATCTTT.

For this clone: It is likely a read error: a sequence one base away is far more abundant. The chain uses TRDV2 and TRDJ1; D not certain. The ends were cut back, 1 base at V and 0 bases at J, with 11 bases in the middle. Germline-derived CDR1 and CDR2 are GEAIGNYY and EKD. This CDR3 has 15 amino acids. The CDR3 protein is CACDTVSGYTDKLIF. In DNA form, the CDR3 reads TGTGCCTGTGACACGGTGAGTGGTTACACCGATAAACTCATCTTT.

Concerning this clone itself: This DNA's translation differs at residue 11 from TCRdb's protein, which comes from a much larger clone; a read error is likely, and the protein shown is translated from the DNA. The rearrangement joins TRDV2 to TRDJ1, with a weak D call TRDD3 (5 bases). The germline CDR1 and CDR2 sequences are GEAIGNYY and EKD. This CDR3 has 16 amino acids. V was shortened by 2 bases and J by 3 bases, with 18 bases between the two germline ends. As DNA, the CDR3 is TGTGCCTGTGACAGGGTGGGGACCCCCGGCCCCGATAAACTCATCTTT. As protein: CACDRVGTPGPDKLIF.

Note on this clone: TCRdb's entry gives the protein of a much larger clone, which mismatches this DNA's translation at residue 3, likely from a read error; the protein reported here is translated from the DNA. CDR3 DNA sequence: TGTGCCCGTGACACCTTAGTTCTGGGGGTTGACACCGATAAACTCATCTTT. This sequence encodes CARDTLVLGVDTDKLIF. This rearrangement joins TRDV2 to TRDJ1; 7 bases fit TRDD3. CDR1 GEAIGNYY and CDR2 EKD come from the germline V gene. The CDR3 consists of 17 residues.

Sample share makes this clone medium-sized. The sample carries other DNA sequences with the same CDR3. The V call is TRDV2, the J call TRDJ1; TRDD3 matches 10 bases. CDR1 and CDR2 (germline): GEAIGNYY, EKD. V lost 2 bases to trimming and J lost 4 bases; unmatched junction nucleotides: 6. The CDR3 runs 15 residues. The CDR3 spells CACDRLGDNGDKLIF. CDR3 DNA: TGTGCCTGTGACAGGCTGGGGGATAACGGCGATAAACTCATCTTT.

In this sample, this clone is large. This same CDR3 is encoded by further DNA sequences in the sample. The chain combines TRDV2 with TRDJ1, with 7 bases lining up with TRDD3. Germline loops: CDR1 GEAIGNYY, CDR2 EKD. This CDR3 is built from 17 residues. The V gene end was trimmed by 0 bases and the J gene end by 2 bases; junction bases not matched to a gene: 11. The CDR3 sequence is CACDTLLNSGDTDKLIF. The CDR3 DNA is TGTGCCTGTGACACCCTTCTCAACTCGGGGGATACCGATAAACTCATCTTT.

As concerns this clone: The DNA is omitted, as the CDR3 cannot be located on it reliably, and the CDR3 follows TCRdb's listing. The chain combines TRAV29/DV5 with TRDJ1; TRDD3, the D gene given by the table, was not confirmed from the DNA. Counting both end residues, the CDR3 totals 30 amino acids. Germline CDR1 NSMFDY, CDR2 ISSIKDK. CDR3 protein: CSVLLCSNVTASFPTVFGVLGIRGTDKLIF.

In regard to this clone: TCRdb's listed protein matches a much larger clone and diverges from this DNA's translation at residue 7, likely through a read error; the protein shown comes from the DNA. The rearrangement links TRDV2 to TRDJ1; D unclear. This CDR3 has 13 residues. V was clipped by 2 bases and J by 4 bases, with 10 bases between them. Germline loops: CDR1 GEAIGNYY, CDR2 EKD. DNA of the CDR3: TGTGCCTGTGACAGCCTGAGTGGCGATAAACTCATCTTT. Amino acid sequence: CACDSLSGDKLIF.

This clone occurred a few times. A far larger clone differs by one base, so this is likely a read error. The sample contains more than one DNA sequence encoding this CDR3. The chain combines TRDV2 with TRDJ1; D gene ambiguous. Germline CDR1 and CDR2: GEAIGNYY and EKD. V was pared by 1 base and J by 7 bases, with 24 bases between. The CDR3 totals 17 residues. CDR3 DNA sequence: TGTGCCTGTGACACGCTAGCTGGAGGATTGCACCAATTTAAACTCATCTTT. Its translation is CACDTLAGGLHQFKLIF.

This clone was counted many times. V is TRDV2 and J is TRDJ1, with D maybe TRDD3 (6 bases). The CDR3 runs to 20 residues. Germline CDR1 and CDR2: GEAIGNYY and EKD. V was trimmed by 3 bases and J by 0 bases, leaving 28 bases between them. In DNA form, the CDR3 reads TGTGCCTGTGACCAAATTTCCTCGTCCGGGGGACCCATGTACACCGATAAACTCATCTTT. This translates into CACDQISSSGGPMYTDKLIF.

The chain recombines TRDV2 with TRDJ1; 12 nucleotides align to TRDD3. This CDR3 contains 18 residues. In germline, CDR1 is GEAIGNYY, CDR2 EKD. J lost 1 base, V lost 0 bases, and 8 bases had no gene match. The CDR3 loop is CACDTVAGGYALTDKLIF. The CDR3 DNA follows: TGTGCCTGTGACACCGTCGCTGGGGGATACGCACTCACCGATAAACTCATCTTT.

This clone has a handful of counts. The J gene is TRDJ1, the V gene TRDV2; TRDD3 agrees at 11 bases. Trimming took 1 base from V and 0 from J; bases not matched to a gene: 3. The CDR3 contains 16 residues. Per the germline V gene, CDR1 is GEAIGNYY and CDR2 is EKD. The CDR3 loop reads CACDTVLGDNTDKLIF. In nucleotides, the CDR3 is TGTGCCTGTGACACGGTACTGGGGGATAACACCGATAAACTCATCTTT.

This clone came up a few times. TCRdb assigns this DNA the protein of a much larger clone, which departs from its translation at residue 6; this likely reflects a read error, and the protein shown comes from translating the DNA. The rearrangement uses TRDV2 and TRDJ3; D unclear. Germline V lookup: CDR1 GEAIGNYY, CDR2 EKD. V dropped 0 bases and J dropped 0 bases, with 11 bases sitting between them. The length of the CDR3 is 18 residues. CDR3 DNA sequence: TGTGCCTGTGACACCGCACTCGGCCGCTCCTGGGACACCCGACAGATGTTTTTC. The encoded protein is CACDTALGRSWDTRQMFF.

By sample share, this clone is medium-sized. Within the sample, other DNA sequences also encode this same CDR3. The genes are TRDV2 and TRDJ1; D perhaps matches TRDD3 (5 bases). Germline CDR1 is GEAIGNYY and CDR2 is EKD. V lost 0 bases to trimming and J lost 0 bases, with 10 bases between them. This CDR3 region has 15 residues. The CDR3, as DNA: TGTGCCTGTGACACCGTGGGGCCTTACACCGATAAACTCATCTTT. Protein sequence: CACDTVGPYTDKLIF.

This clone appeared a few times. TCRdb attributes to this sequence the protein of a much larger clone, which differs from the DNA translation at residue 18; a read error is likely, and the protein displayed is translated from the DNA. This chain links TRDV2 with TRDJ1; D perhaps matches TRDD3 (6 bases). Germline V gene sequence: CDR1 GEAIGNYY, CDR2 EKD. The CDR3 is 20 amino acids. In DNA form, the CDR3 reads TGTGCCTGTGACACCGTGGCGATATCCGAGGGGGGAGAGGGCACCGATAAACCCATCTTT. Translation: CACDTVAISEGGEGTDKPIF.

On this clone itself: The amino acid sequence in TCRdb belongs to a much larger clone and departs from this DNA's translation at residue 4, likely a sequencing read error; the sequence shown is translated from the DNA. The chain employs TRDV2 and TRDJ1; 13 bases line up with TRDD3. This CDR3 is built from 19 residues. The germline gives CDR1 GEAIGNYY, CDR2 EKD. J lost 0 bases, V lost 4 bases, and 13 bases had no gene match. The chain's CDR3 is CACETLLGDTPLNTDKLIF. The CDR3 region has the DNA TGTGCCTGTGAGACTCTACTGGGGGATACGCCCTTGAACACCGATAAACTCATCTTT.

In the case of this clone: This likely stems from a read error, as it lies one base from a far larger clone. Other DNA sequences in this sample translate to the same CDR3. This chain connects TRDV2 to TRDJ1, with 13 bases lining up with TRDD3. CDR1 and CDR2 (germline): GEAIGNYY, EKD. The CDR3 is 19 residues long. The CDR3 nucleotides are TGTGCCTGTGACTCCGTACTGGGGGATACGCTGACGTACACCGACAAACTCATCTTT. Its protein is CACDSVLGDTLTYTDKLIF.

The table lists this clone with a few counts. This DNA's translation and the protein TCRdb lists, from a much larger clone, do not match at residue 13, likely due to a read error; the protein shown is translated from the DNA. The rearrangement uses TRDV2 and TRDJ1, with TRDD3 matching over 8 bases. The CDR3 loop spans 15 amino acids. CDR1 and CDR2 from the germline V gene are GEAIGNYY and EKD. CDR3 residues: CACDGLLGGTDKFIF. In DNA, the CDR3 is TGTGCCTGTGACGGATTACTGGGGGGTACCGATAAATTCATCTTT.

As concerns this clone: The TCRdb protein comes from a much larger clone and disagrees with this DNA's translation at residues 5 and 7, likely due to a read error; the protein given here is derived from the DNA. The CDR3 DNA follows: TGTGCCTGTGACTCCGTCGGTGGGGGATACGCCCGGGTAACCGATAAACTCATCTTT. This gives the protein CACDSVGGGYARVTDKLIF. The chain employs TRDV2 and TRDJ1; 11 bases are a match to TRDD3. The CDR3 sequence is 19 residues long. Germline values: CDR1 GEAIGNYY, CDR2 EKD. The ends lost 3 bases at V and 2 bases at J; junction bases unmatched: 16.

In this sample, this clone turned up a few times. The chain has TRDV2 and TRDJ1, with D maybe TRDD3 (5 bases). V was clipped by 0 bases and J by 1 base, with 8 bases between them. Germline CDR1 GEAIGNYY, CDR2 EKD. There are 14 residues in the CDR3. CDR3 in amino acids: CACDTAGITDKLIF. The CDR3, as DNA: TGTGCCTGTGACACCGCAGGGATCACCGATAAACTCATCTTT.

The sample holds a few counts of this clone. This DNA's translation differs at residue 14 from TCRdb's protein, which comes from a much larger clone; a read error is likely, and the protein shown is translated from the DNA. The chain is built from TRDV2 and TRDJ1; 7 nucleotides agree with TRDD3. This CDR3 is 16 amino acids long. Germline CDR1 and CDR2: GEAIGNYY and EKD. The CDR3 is CACDTVGGIIVDKFIF. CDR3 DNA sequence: TGTGCCTGTGACACCGTTGGGGGGATTATAGTCGATAAATTCATCTTT.

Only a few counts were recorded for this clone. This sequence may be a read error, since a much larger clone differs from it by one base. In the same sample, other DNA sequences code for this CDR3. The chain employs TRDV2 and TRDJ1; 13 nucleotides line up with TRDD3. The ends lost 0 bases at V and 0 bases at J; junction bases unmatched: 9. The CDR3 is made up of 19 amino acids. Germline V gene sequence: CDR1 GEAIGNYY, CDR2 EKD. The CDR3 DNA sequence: TGTGCCTGTGACACCGTAAACTGGGGGATACGCCCGTACACCGATAAACTCATCTTT. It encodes CACDTVNWGIRPYTDKLIF.

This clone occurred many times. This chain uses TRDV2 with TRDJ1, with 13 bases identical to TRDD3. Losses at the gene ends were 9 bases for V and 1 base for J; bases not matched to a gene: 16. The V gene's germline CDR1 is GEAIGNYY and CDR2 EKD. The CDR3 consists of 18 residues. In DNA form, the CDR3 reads TGTGCCGGGATTGTACTGGGGGATACGCTGGGTATCACCGATAAACTCATCTTT. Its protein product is CAGIVLGDTLGITDKLIF.

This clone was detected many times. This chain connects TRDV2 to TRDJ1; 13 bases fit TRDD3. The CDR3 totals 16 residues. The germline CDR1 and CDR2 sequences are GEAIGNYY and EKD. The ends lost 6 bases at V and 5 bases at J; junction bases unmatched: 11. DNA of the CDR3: TGTGCCTGTAAGGGGGTACTGGGGGATACGCCGGATAAACTCATCTTT. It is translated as CACKGVLGDTPDKLIF.